Following are 5 T cell receptor beta chains from one sample sequenced in a study of beta chain features in type 1 diabetes listed by TCRdb under 2018. On the study overall, not on this receptor specifically: A moderate but significant shortening of TCRB CDR3 length was observed in type 1 diabetes patients in all four CD4+ subsets.

For these TCRs, the target antigens are not known. The method behind the library was the immunoSEQ multiplex PCR assay. The entire amount of isolated RNA was reverse transcribed using the High Capacity cDNA Reverse Transcription Kit, so the sequenced TCRB transcripts were expressed ones. The table was pulled from immuneACCESS by TCRdb, which kept in-frame rearrangements only. Such tables lose some clones; where checked, under half of the loss comes from unresolved V genes, and the rest has no known cause. The sample table records under 350,000 clones; roughly 13% of these occur just once. The ten largest clones capture less than 0.02% of the sample. Sequencing input: naive CD4+ T cells from blood. Taken with the paper, the label for cell subset or site translates to: true naive CD4+ T cells. The receptors were gathered from a man younger than 45 with type 1 diabetes.

The sample holds a few counts of this clone. J is TRBJ2-6 and V is TRBV9; 8 nucleotides line up with TRBD1. The J segment lost 11 bases and the V segment lost 1 base, leaving 11 bases of the junction unmatched. CDR3 length: 16 residues. Germline V gene data show CDR1 as SGDLS and CDR2 as YYNGEE. The CDR3 is CASSVTRGTGPDVLTF. DNA for the CDR3: TGTGCCAGCAGCGTAACACGGGGGACAGGCCCTGACGTCCTGACTTTC.

CDR3 amino acids: CASSGTGGEETQYF. The CDR3 bases are TGTGCCAGCAGCGGGACAGGGGGCGAGGAGACCCAGTACTTC. The chain uses TRBV5-5 and TRBJ2-5, with 12 bases identical to TRBD1. V lost 4 bases to trimming and J lost 5 bases; unmatched junction nucleotides: 3. The CDR3 is 14 amino acids. Per the germline V gene, CDR1 is SGHKS and CDR2 is YYEKEE (reference sequence).

Here the CDR3 reads CATRPGQGAVEQYF. In DNA, the CDR3 is TGTGCCACCAGACCGGGACAGGGGGCAGTGGAGCAGTACTTC. V usage is TRBV15 and J usage is TRBJ2-7; 12 bases are a match to TRBD1. The germline gives CDR1 LNHNV, CDR2 YYDKDF (reference sequence). The CDR3 length is 14 residues. The J segment lost 7 bases and the V segment lost 6 bases, leaving 7 bases of the junction unmatched.

This clone has a handful of counts. The chain links TRBV7-9 to TRBJ1-2; 9 bases agree with TRBD1. The germline V gene encodes CDR1 SEHNR and CDR2 FQNEAQ (reference sequence). The V segment lost 5 bases and the J segment 2 bases; nucleotides outside the gene matches: 6. The CDR3 spans 15 residues. The CDR3 loop reads CASSPTTGGNYGYTF. The CDR3 coding sequence is TGTGCCAGCAGCCCGACTACAGGGGGCAACTATGGCTACACCTTC.

As for this clone: At the DNA level, this CDR3 is encoded by other sequences in the same sample as well. This sequence joins TRBV18 and TRBJ2-2; TRBD1 is a possible D gene (6 bases). Per germline, CDR1 KGHSH and CDR2 LQKENI. The CDR3 is 14 residues long. V was cut by 6 bases and J by 2 bases, with 10 bases left in between. The CDR3 bases are TGTGCCAGCTCGCCGGGACAAAACACCGGGGAGCTGTTTTTT. Translation gives CASSPGQNTGELFF.